This entry is about one T cell receptor beta chain. Its antigen is still unknown. This specimen belongs to a study of CD8 T cells in ankylosing spondylitis. General study findings and limits: One TCR beta motif, made up of eight or nine highly homologous variants, appeared characteristic of ankylosing spondylitis blood. Some of these motif variants have turned up before, in reports on reactive arthritis synovial fluid and blood. Clones tied to disease were said to be significantly enriched in matched ankylosing spondylitis synovial fluid.

Quantitative 5'-RACE with molecular barcodes produced the TCR beta libraries. From the 5' RACE reads, TCRdb called clonotypes with MiXCR, one entry per CDR3 protein. The table lists 650,000 to 800,000 distinct CDR3 sequences, 15% to 20% of them singletons, with about 20% in the top ten. The TCR comes from a male donor with ankylosing spondylitis. The sample taken for sequencing was blood, either unsorted or a sorted T cell fraction (not recorded which).

The CDR3 DNA reads TGTGCCAGCAGCACAACAGGGGGGTTAGCAATCGGGGAGCTGTTTTTT. Translated, it gives CASSTTGGLAIGELFF. This chain links TRBV2 with TRBJ2-2; 8 bases are shared with TRBD1. The junction had 13 bases not matched to a gene; V was cut back by 6 bases and J by 7 bases. Germline-derived CDR1 and CDR2 are SNHLY and FYNNEI. The CDR3 consists of 16 residues.